These T cell receptor beta chains were read from a single sample in a study of Graves' ophthalmopathy and Graves' hyperthyroidism. A single record per CDR3 protein comes from TCRdb applying MiXCR to the multiplex PCR reads. Of about 1.2 million distinct CDR3 sequences listed, about 38% are singletons. The sequencing sample was made of peripheral blood or thyroid tissue (not recorded which). These receptors were taken from an adult man with Graves' hyperthyroidism. The CDR3 runs from the conserved cysteine through the conserved F or W.

CDR3: CASTPDRGGTEAFF
V: TRBV7-9
J: TRBJ1-1

CDR3: CASSLGSTGGGELFF
V: TRBV7-9
J: TRBJ2-2

CDR3: CASRESQNTEAFF
V: TRBV5-1
J: TRBJ1-1

CDR3: CASSLVHRPGGEGGELFF
V: TRBV5-5
J: TRBJ2-2

CDR3: CASSQGNRGTGGYTF
V: TRBV4-3
J: TRBJ1-2

CDR3: CASSDGTGGYSPLHF
V: TRBV9
J: TRBJ1-6

CDR3: CASSQYTGGSGDGYTF
V: TRBV4-1
J: TRBJ1-2

CDR3: CSGKMDTEAFFGLAGSSEQYF
V: TRBV29-1
J: TRBJ2-7

CDR3: CASHPDGQETQYF
V: TRBV19
J: TRBJ2-5

CDR3: CASSVQGGTGELFF
V: TRBV12-3/TRBV12-4
J: TRBJ2-2

CDR3: CSASRAGDVRETQYF
V: TRBV20-1
J: TRBJ2-5

CDR3: CASSPPQGETQYF
V: TRBV4-1
J: TRBJ2-5

CDR3: CSVGLAGDTIYF
V: TRBV29-1
J: TRBJ1-3

CDR3: CATSVLAGSYEQYF
V: TRBV24-1
J: TRBJ2-7

CDR3: CVSSPPELPTTEAFF
V: TRBV6-5
J: TRBJ1-1

CDR3: CATSSEEWIWNTEAFF
V: TRBV15
J: TRBJ1-1

CDR3: CAWSVSLVGNTIYF
V: TRBV30
J: TRBJ1-3